One sample yielded the 32 T cell receptor beta chains listed below, sequenced in a study of blood T cell repertoires in COVID-19. TCRdb's copy holds only in-frame clones and misses some; the assay was immunoSEQ multiplex PCR. Of about 480,000 clones in the sample, more than 75% are singletons; the top ten hold 1.8%. Sequencing was done on a sample of PBMCs or T cells enriched from blood (not recorded which). Source of these receptors: a woman aged 40 to 49 who had recovered from COVID-19.

This clone is a singleton in its sample. The chain links TRBV29-1 to TRBJ1-2, with 9 bases fitting TRBD1. Per the germline V gene, CDR1 is SQVTM and CDR2 is ANQGSEA. CDR3 length: 14 residues. The V and J ends lost 4 bases and 4 bases, in that order; junction bases with no gene match: 7. This CDR3 reads CSVVYRGRGYGYTF. CDR3 in DNA: TGCAGCGTTGTGTACAGGGGGCGCGGCTATGGCTACACCTTC.

This chain joins TRBV7-5 and TRBJ2-2; the table assigns TRBD2, which was not confirmed against the DNA. TRBV7-5 is assigned pseudogene status. The CDR3 is 17 residues long. The CDR3 sequence: CARSTAGDGRGTGELFF. The CDR3 DNA is TGTGCCAGAAGCACAGCGGGGGACGGTCGGGGCACCGGGGAGCTGTTTTTT.

The J gene is TRBJ1-6, the V gene TRBV7-9, with TRBD1 as a possible D gene (5 bases). The CDR3 covers 15 residues. Germline V gives CDR1 SEHNR, CDR2 FQNEAQ (reference sequence). V was shortened by 1 base and J by 9 bases, with 13 bases between the two germline ends. CDR3 coding DNA: TGTGCCAGCAGCTTAGAGGGAGGGGCTGCTTCACCCCTCCACTTT. This gives the protein CASSLEGGAASPLHF.

Here the CDR3 DNA reads TGTGCCAGCAGCTCGGGGACTAGCGGGAGGTGGACAGATACGCAGTATTTT. Translating it yields CASSSGTSGRWTDTQYF. The chain recombines TRBV11-2 with TRBJ2-3, with 15 nucleotides matching TRBD2. This CDR3 is built from 17 residues. CDR1 SGHAT and CDR2 FQNNGV come from the germline V gene. Trimming removed 4 bases from V and 3 bases from J; junction bases left unmatched: 5.

The chain has TRBV5-4 and TRBJ2-6; no clear D gene. The CDR3 extends over 16 amino acids. The V gene lost 3 bases and the J gene lost 1 base, with 11 bases spanning the gap. Germline CDR1 reads SGHNT; CDR2 reads YYREEE (reference sequence). The DNA of the CDR3 is TGTGCCAGCAGCTATTTGGAGCCTTCTGGGGCCAACGTCCTGACTTTC. As protein: CASSYLEPSGANVLTF.

The genes are TRBV5-4 and TRBJ2-3, with D possibly matching TRBD2 (5 bases). Germline assignment: CDR1 SGHNT and CDR2 YYREEE (reference sequence). This CDR3 region has 16 residues. V was trimmed by 1 base and J by 1 base, leaving 13 bases between them. DNA of the CDR3: TGTGCCAGCAGCTTGCCGGGAACACTCCGCACAGATACGCAGTATTTT. Protein product: CASSLPGTLRTDTQYF.

The rearrangement joins TRBV7-9 to TRBJ2-5; D remains ambiguous. V was pared by 5 bases and J by 1 base, with 14 bases between. In germline, CDR1 is SEHNR, CDR2 FQNEAQ (reference sequence). The CDR3 is 15 amino acids. CDR3 DNA sequence: TGTGCCAGCAGCATCAATACCGGGTCCCAAGAGACCCAGTACTTC. Translation gives CASSINTGSQETQYF.

The chain couples TRBV6-6 to TRBJ2-7; D possibly corresponds to TRBD1 (5 bases). The ends were cut back, 0 bases at V and 2 bases at J, with 8 bases in the middle. The CDR3 contains 14 residues. Germline lookup yields CDR1 MNHNY and CDR2 SVGAGI (reference sequence). The DNA of the CDR3 is TGTGCCAGCAGTTACTCCACAGGACCCTACGAGCAGTACTTC. Its translation: CASSYSTGPYEQYF.

V gene TRBV6-2 or TRBV6-3 combines with J gene TRBJ1-1, with a possible D match to TRBD1 (6 bases). The CDR3 runs to 13 residues. Trimming cost V 6 bases and J 5 bases, with 13 bases left between them. The germline V gene encodes CDR1 MNHEY and CDR2 SVGEGT. CDR3 in DNA: TGTGCCAGCAGCCTAGCCACAGGGACTGAAGCTTTCTTT. Amino acid sequence: CASSLATGTEAFF.

Comments on this clone: The germline gene is not matched at one end of the junction; a read error may be the cause. This rearrangement joins TRBV5-6 to TRBJ2-1; 9 bases fit TRBD1. The CDR3 consists of 14 residues. Germline-derived CDR1 and CDR2 are SGHDT and YYEEEE. The CDR3, as DNA: TGTGCCAGCAGTTTGGACAGGGGTTACAATGAGCAGTTCTTC. Amino acids: CASSLDRGYNEQFF.

This clone has just a few counts. The J gene is TRBJ2-7, the V gene TRBV19; D gene unclear. CDR3 length: 14 residues. Germline V gene data show CDR1 as LNHDA and CDR2 as SQIVND (reference sequence). Trimming shortened V by 0 bases and J by 0 bases, and 6 bases separated the two germline ends. The CDR3 coding sequence is TGTGCCAGTAGTATAGACAGAGGCTCCTACGAGCAGTACTTC. Protein sequence: CASSIDRGSYEQYF.

The chain carries TRBV6-5 and TRBJ2-5, with 8 bases matching TRBD1. The CDR3 length is 13 residues. Germline assignment: CDR1 MNHEY and CDR2 SVGAGI. Trimming cost V 5 bases and J 6 bases; bases outside gene matches: 5. The CDR3 DNA sequence: TGTGCCAGCAGTCGACAGGGGATACAGACCCAGTACTTC. Amino acid sequence: CASSRQGIQTQYF.

In this sample, this clone turned up once. The gene calls are TRBV5-6 and TRBJ2-3; weak D call: TRBD2 (6 bases). CDR3 length: 16 amino acids. Between the trimmed V and J ends, which lost 2 bases and 3 bases, there was a span of 16 bases. Germline CDR1 SGHDT, CDR2 YYEEEE. The CDR3 nucleotides are TGTGCCAGCAGCTTCATGACGGGAGACGGGACAGATACGCAGTATTTT. Protein sequence: CASSFMTGDGTDTQYF.

The chain has TRBV11-3 and TRBJ1-1, with D tentatively TRBD1 (5 bases). Trimming removed 3 bases at V and 4 bases at J, with 12 bases between. The germline V gene has CDR1 SGHNT and CDR2 YENEEA. The CDR3 has 14 amino acids. As DNA, the CDR3 is TGTGCCAGCAGCTTTCTGTCGACAGTCACTGAAGCTTTCTTT. This gives the protein CASSFLSTVTEAFF.

The gene calls are TRBV7-9 and TRBJ1-4; TRBD1 agrees at 7 bases. The CDR3 loop spans 15 amino acids. Germline V lookup: CDR1 SEHNR, CDR2 FQNEAQ (reference sequence). V lost 4 bases and J lost 5; bases outside the gene matches: 7. CDR3 nucleotides: TGTGCCAGCAGCTCCGGAGCAGGGGGAAATGAAAAACTGTTTTTT. It is translated as CASSSGAGGNEKLFF.

The V call is TRBV5-5, the J call TRBJ1-2, with TRBD1 as a possible D gene (5 bases). Germline-derived CDR1 and CDR2 are SGHKS and YYEKEE (reference sequence). Trimming shortened V by 4 bases and J by 8 bases, and 15 bases separated the two germline ends. CDR3 length: 13 amino acids. The CDR3 sequence is CASSPPQGAGYTF. CDR3 in DNA: TGTGCCAGCAGCCCACCGCAAGGGGCGGGCTACACCTTC.

The chain uses TRBV7-9 and TRBJ2-7, with 8 bases lining up with TRBD2. The CDR3 runs to 15 residues. The germline V gene encodes CDR1 SEHNR and CDR2 FQNEAQ (reference sequence). The V gene end was trimmed by 3 bases and the J gene end by 5 bases; junction bases not matched to a gene: 9. The CDR3 region has the DNA TGTGCCAGCAGCTTTTTGAGCGGGAGTATCAACGAGCAGTACTTC. It yields the protein CASSFLSGSINEQYF.

As regards this clone: In the same sample, other DNA sequences code for this CDR3. As DNA, the CDR3 is TGCGCCAGCAGCTTGGGCGAGAACACTGAAGCTTTCTTT. It yields the protein CASSLGENTEAFF. The chain joins TRBV5-1 to TRBJ1-1; no definite D call. This CDR3 has 13 residues. Germline loops: CDR1 SGHRS, CDR2 YFSETQ. Between the trimmed V and J ends, which lost 0 bases and 1 base, there was a span of 4 bases.

This clone was observed a single time. The rearrangement links TRBV27 to TRBJ2-7; 7 bases match TRBD1. Trimming took 5 bases from V and 2 from J; bases not matched to a gene: 6. The CDR3 spans 14 residues. Germline lookup yields CDR1 MNHEY and CDR2 SMNVEV (reference sequence). CDR3 in DNA: TGTGCCAGCAGTCTACGACAGGGCCCCTACGAGCAGTACTTC. Translation gives CASSLRQGPYEQYF.

The V call is TRBV15, the J call TRBJ2-1; 10 nucleotides agree with TRBD2. In germline, CDR1 is LNHNV, CDR2 YYDKDF (reference sequence). V dropped 1 base and J dropped 4; count of bases not matched to a gene: 13. There are 19 residues in the CDR3. Here the CDR3 DNA reads TGTGCCACCAGCAGAGGAGTTAGAACTAGCGGGACTAATTACAATGAGCAGTTCTTC. This sequence encodes CATSRGVRTSGTNYNEQFF.

The CDR3 coding sequence is TGCGCCAGCAGCCAAGAAATGGGACTAGCGGGGTTTTTCACAGATACGCAGTATTTT. Protein: CASSQEMGLAGFFTDTQYF. The V and J genes are TRBV4-3 and TRBJ2-3; 13 bases align to TRBD2. CDR1 is LGHNA and CDR2 is YSLEER in the germline V gene. V shed 0 bases, J shed 2 bases, and the junction held 8 bases outside the gene matches. This CDR3 region has 19 residues.

The chain couples TRBV29-1 to TRBJ2-1, with 8 positions matching TRBD2. Looked up from germline, CDR1 is SQVTM and CDR2 is ANQGSEA. V lost 8 bases, J lost 9 bases, and 12 bases stayed unmatched. The CDR3 totals 13 residues. In DNA form, the CDR3 reads TGCAGCACCATTAACGGGGCGGGGGGTGAGCAGTTCTTC. Translation gives CSTINGAGGEQFF.

V gene TRBV18 combines with J gene TRBJ2-1; 8 bases are a match to TRBD1. CDR1 is KGHSH and CDR2 is LQKENI in the germline V gene. The CDR3 loop spans 15 amino acids. The ends lost 4 bases at V and 8 bases at J; junction bases unmatched: 10. The CDR3 loop is CASSLQQGDTDEQFF. The CDR3 DNA follows: TGTGCCAGCTCACTACAACAGGGGGATACCGATGAGCAGTTCTTC.

The chain uses TRBV5-1 and TRBJ2-7, with 10 nucleotides matching TRBD2. Germline loops: CDR1 SGHRS, CDR2 YFSETQ. V lost 4 bases, J lost 3 bases, and 7 bases stayed unmatched. The CDR3 covers 15 residues. The CDR3 nucleotides read TGCGCCAGCAGCCCGGGACTAGCGACATACTACGAGCAGTACTTC. Translation gives CASSPGLATYYEQYF.

V is TRBV5-4 and J is TRBJ2-1; TRBD2 aligns across 14 bases. Germline lookup yields CDR1 SGHNT and CDR2 YYREEE (reference sequence). The CDR3 is 17 amino acids. V shed 4 bases, J shed 7 bases, and the junction held 10 bases outside the gene matches. The CDR3: CASSPGTSGSGRNEQFF. CDR3 coding DNA: TGTGCCAGCAGCCCCGGGACTAGCGGGAGCGGACGAAATGAGCAGTTCTTC.

The rearrangement links TRBV4-3 to TRBJ2-4; D is unclear. The CDR3 contains 18 residues. Trimming pared 4 bases from V and 0 bases from J, leaving 19 bases between. Germline V gives CDR1 LGHNA, CDR2 YSLEER. The DNA for the CDR3 is TGCGCCAGCAGCCGAGCGCGTAGAGGCCTGGAAGCCAAAAACATTCAGTACTTC. This translates into CASSRARRGLEAKNIQYF.

The rearrangement links TRBV9 to TRBJ2-1; D is undetermined. This CDR3 contains 16 residues. Germline loops: CDR1 SGDLS, CDR2 YYNGEE. V was clipped by 1 base and J by 0 bases, with 11 bases between them. In DNA, the CDR3 is TGTGCCAGCAGCGTACTTAGCACGAGCTCCTACAATGAGCAGTTCTTC. Its translation: CASSVLSTSSYNEQFF.

This chain links TRBV7-8 with TRBJ2-7, with D unclear. This CDR3 contains 12 residues. Per germline, CDR1 SGHVS and CDR2 FQNEAQ. V lost 5 bases to trimming and J lost 0 bases, with 5 bases between them. Here the CDR3 reads CASSESSYEQYF. CDR3 sequence (DNA): TGTGCCAGCAGCGAGAGCTCCTACGAGCAGTACTTC.

The chain uses TRBV19 and TRBJ1-5; D call uncertain. V gave up 7 bases and J gave up 1 base, with 14 bases separating them. The CDR3 loop spans 15 amino acids. Germline assignment: CDR1 LNHDA and CDR2 SQIVND (reference sequence). The CDR3: CASTLLEASNQPQHF. The CDR3 DNA is TGTGCCAGTACCCTCTTGGAGGCGAGCAATCAGCCCCAGCATTTT.

This chain joins TRBV6-5 and TRBJ1-1, with D unresolved. V lost 6 bases to trimming and J lost 0 bases, with 11 bases between them. The germline V gene has CDR1 MNHEY and CDR2 SVGAGI. The CDR3 is 14 amino acids. The CDR3, as DNA: TGTGCCAGCAGCGTATCTCACTTGAACACTGAAGCTTTCTTT. The encoded protein is CASSVSHLNTEAFF.

This sequence joins TRBV15 and TRBJ2-7; D possibly corresponds to TRBD2 (5 bases). The ends were cut back, 3 bases at V and 3 bases at J, with 9 bases in the middle. The CDR3 runs 13 residues. Germline V gene sequence: CDR1 LNHNV, CDR2 YYDKDF (reference sequence). CDR3 DNA sequence: TGTGCCACCAGCAGGGACTGGATCTACGAGCAGTACTTC. Encoded protein: CATSRDWIYEQYF.

V usage is TRBV19 and J usage is TRBJ2-1; D unresolved. The CDR3 totals 14 residues. Trimming took 7 bases from V and 1 from J, leaving 11 bases between them. The germline V gene has CDR1 LNHDA and CDR2 SQIVND (reference sequence). CDR3 in amino acids: CASTPTLSYNEQFF. CDR3 DNA: TGTGCCAGTACCCCCACTTTATCCTACAATGAGCAGTTCTTC.